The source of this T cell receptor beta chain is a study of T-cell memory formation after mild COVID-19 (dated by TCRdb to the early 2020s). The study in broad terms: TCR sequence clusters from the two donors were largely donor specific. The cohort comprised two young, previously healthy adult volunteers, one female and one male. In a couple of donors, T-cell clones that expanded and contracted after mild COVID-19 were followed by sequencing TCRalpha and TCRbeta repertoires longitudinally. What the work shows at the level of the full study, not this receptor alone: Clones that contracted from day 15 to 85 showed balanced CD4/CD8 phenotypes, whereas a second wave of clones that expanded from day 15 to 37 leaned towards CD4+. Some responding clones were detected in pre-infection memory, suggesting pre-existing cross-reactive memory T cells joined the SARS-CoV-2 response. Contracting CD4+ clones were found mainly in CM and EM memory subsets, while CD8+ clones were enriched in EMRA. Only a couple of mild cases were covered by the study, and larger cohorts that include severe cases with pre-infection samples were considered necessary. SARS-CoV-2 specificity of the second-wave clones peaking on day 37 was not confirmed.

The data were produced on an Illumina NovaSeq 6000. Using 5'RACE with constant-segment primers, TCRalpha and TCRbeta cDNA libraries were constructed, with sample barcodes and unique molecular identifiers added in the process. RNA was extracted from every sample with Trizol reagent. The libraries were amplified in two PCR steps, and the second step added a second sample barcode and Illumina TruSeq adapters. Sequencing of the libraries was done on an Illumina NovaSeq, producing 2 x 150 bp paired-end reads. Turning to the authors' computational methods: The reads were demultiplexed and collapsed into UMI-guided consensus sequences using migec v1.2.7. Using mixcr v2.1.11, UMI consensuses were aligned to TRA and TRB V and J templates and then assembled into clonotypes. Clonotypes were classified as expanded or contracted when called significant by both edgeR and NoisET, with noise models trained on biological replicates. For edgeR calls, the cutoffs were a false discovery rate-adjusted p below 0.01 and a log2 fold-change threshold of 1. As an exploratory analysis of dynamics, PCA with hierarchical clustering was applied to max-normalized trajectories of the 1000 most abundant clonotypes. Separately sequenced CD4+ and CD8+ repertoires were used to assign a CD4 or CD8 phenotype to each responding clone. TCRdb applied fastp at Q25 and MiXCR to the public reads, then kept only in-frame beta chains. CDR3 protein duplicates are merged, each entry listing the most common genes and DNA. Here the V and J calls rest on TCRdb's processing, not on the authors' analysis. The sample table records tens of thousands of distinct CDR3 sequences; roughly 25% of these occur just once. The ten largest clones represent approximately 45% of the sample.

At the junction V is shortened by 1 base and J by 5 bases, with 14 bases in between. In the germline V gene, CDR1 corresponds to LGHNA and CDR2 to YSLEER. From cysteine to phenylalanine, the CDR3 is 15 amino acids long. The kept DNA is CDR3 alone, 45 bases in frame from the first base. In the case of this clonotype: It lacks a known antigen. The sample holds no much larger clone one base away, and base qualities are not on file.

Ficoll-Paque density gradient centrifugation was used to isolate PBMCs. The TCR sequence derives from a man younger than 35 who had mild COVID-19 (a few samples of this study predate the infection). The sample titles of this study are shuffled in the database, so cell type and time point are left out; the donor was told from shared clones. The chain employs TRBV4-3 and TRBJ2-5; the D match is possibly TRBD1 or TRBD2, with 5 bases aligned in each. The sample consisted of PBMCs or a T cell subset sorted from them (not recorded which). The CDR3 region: CASSQGTGLAETQYF. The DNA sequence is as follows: TGCGCCAGCAGCCAAGGAACGGGGCTCGCGGAGACCCAGTACTTC.